This TCR beta chain was profiled in a study of blood T cell repertoires in COVID-19 (dated by TCRdb to 2020 to 2022). In terms of the full investigation: Samples from collaborators originated in the United States, Italy and Spain and spanned both the acute and convalescent phases of COVID-19. The prospective study material was composed of cDNA or gDNA derived from T cells, B-cell-depleted T cells, or PBMCs. The repertoires were released in a freely available public database meant as a resource for research on the immune response to SARS-CoV-2. Where HLA class I and class II types were available, the types were taken from metadata supplied by the sample provider, not from assay-based typing. Subjects who had been exposed to COVID-19, were actively infected with it, or had recovered from it provided the deeply sampled blood TCRbeta repertoires that made up the dataset. The samples were drawn from the first 160 participants of the ongoing ImmuneRACE study and from over 950 subjects provided by 6 global collaborators. A de-identified subject ID, COVID-19 status, age in years and sex were almost always included in the sample metadata.

A word on this clone: This receptor's antigen is unknown. Qualities for individual bases were not recorded, and no much larger clone is one base off.

Whole blood was collected in K2EDTA tubes by collaborating institutions according to the institutions' own protocols. For TCRbeta analysis, collaborators shipped samples as frozen whole blood, isolated PBMCs, or DNA extracted from either of those sample types. General findings and caveats noted by the study authors: The amount of clinical and demographic metadata varied by source and participant and was provided uncurated.

The cysteine opens and the phenylalanine closes a CDR3 of 12 amino acids. Just CDR3 DNA is preserved here, 36 bases in frame from base 1. The germline V gene yields SGHRS for CDR1 and YFSETQ for CDR2. V is pared back by 0 bases and J by 7 bases, with 5 bases lying between the germline termini. TCRbeta CDR3 regions were amplified from genomic DNA using the immunoSEQ Assay, a bias-controlled multiplex PCR. From the authors' description of their analysis: The number of nucleated cells in each sample was estimated from the amplification of reference gene primers within the assay. Sequence reads were collapsed and filtered to measure the absolute abundance of every unique TCRbeta CDR3 rearrangement. For each sample, productive Simpson clonality was calculated by taking the square root of Simpson's diversity index across productive rearrangements. TCRdb holds this immuneACCESS table with in-frame rearrangements only. Some clones are missing; in checked studies, unresolved V genes explain under half, and the rest has no known cause. Clone size and V and J calls were adopted from that table, with D and trimming inferred from the DNA. The sample profile shows over 75,000 clones; 75% to 90% of them were found once. Approximately 10% of the sample is held by the ten biggest clonotypes.

The sample comprised peripheral blood. This clonotype was obtained from a human donor in a cohort sampled during active COVID-19. The V and J genes are TRBV5-1 and TRBJ2-1, with the D gene not clear enough to name. CDR3 protein: CASSLAGNEQFF. The DNA reads as follows: TGCGCCAGCAGCTTGGCCGGGAATGAGCAGTTCTTC. Where the CDR3 stops, the reference TRBV5-1 and TRBJ2-1 genes take over; the full variable domain is KAGVTQTPRYLIKTRGQQVTLSCSPISGHRSVSWYQQTPGQGLQFLFEYFSETQRNKGNFPGRFSGRQFSNSRSEMNVSTLELGDSALYLCASSLAGNEQFFGPGTRLTVL.